This T cell receptor (beta chain) was sequenced in a study of shared clonotypes between healthy human individuals. Naive CD8 populations comprised CD45RO-negative cells positively selected for CCR7, excluding terminally differentiated effector memory CD45RA+ cells. Here immunoSEQ multiplex PCR was the method, and the copy in TCRdb shows in-frame clones only, minus some. The repertoire holds about 2 million clones, with about 95% as singletons. V was trimmed by 0 bases and J by 2 bases, leaving 11 bases between them. This CDR3 is 15 amino acids long. Germline V gene data show CDR1 as SGDLS and CDR2 as YYNGEE.

Material: naive CD8+ T cells sorted from blood. This TCR was sampled from a man between 18 and 35 years old in good health. The rearrangement links TRBV9 to TRBJ2-5; D remains ambiguous. DNA of the CDR3: TGTGCCAGCAGCGTAGCTACGGTCGGTCAAGAGACCCAGTACTTC. Translating it yields CASSVATVGQETQYF.